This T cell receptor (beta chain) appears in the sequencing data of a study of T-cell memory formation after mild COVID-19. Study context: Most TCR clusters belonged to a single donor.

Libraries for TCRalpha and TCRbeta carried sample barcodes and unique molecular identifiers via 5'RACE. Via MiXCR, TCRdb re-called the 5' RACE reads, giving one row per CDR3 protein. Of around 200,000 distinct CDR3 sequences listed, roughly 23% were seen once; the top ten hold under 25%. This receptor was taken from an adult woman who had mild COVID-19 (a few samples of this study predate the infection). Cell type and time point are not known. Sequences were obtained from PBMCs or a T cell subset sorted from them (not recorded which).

CDR3 sequence reads: CSAADRRETQYF. CDR3 in DNA: TGCAGTGCCGCGGACAGGAGAGAGACCCAGTACTTC. The chain uses TRBV20-1 and TRBJ2-5; 7 bases are shared with TRBD1. From germline, CDR1 is DFQATT and CDR2 SNEGSKA (reference sequence). This CDR3 contains 12 residues. V was pared by 6 bases and J by 4 bases, with 5 bases of the junction left unmatched.